The rows below give T cell receptor beta chains drawn from one sample of a study of blood T cell repertoires in COVID-19. TCRdb keeps only in-frame clones here, not all; method: immunoSEQ multiplex PCR. The sample records about 140,000 clones, about 85% being singletons. The sequenced sample consisted of peripheral blood. All receptors come from a human donor with COVID-19, enrolled during active disease. The donor label of this sample is uncertain. Both conserved end residues are trimmed from each CDR3. Each record gives: V gene, CDR3 protein.

v_gene: TRBV7-9
CDR3aa: ASSLPSGAYGYT

v_gene: TRBV5-5
CDR3aa: ASSFSMSLGSYEQY

v_gene: TRBV7-9
CDR3aa: ASSPSAAATNEKLF

v_gene: TRBV5-1
CDR3aa: ASRDQGYEQY

v_gene: TRBV7-8
CDR3aa: ASSLRGEAF

v_gene: TRBV6-2/TRBV6-3
CDR3aa: ASSYVQAGYT

v_gene: TRBV25-1
CDR3aa: ASRDNKNIQY

v_gene: TRBV11-3
CDR3aa: ASSLGLDEKLF

v_gene: TRBV5-1
CDR3aa: ASSLENGSPLH

v_gene: TRBV18
CDR3aa: ASSPPSLGVGYGYT

v_gene: TRBV5-1
CDR3aa: ASSLQGAGNSPLH

v_gene: TRBV5-5
CDR3aa: ASNYRGQDEQF